Below, 21 T cell receptor beta chains from the same sample are listed, as sequenced in a study of shared clonotypes between healthy human individuals (dated by TCRdb to about 2020). Library preparation was by the immunoSEQ multiplex PCR assay. TCRdb mirrors the immuneACCESS table, restricted to in-frame sequences. Some clones are absent from its copies; in checked studies, under half trace to an unresolved V gene, and the reason for the others is unknown. The sample includes 850,000 to 1,100,000 clones, with approximately 80% observed a single time. Of the sample, more than 0.85% is held by the ten largest clones. The material sequenced was memory CD4+ T cells from PBMCs. Read against the paper, the sample's cell subset or site label means: CD45RA-negative fraction. The receptors come from a man aged 18 to 30 in good health. Some clones in this sample may be carry-over from other donors' samples.

CDR3 region: CASIRTGLNSPLHF. As DNA, the CDR3 is TGTGCCAGCATCAGGACAGGCTTAAATTCACCCCTCCACTTT. V and J are TRBV7-9 and TRBJ1-6, with 7 positions matching TRBD1. V lost 7 bases, J lost 7 bases, and 7 bases stayed unmatched. Germline loops: CDR1 SEHNR, CDR2 FQNEAQ (reference sequence). CDR3 length: 14 residues.

In this sample, this clone turned up a few times. The chain carries TRBV5-1 and TRBJ2-7; 7 bases fit TRBD1. The germline CDR1 and CDR2 sequences are SGHRS and YFSETQ. V dropped 2 bases and J dropped 5; count of bases not matched to a gene: 10. The CDR3 spans 15 residues. CDR3 in amino acids: CASSFDRVWSDEQYF. DNA for the CDR3: TGCGCCAGCAGCTTTGACAGGGTTTGGTCGGACGAGCAGTACTTC.

The chain recombines TRBV9 with TRBJ2-1; 10 bases line up with TRBD2. Germline V gives CDR1 SGDLS, CDR2 YYNGEE. CDR3 length equals 16 residues. The trim removed 0 bases at V and 6 bases at J, leaving 6 bases unmatched. The CDR3 spells CASSVGSLAGVNEQFF. The CDR3 bases are TGTGCCAGCAGCGTAGGGAGTCTAGCGGGAGTCAATGAGCAGTTCTTC. Full variable domain (rest looked up from reference TRBV9 and TRBJ2-1): DSGVTQTPKHLITATGQRVTLRCSPRSGDLSVYWYQQSLDQGLQFLIQYYNGEERAKGNILERFSAQQFPDLHSELNLSSLELGDSALYFCASSVGSLAGVNEQFFGPGTRLTVL.

This clone occurred many times. Additional DNA sequences in this sample encode the identical CDR3. This chain links TRBV28 with TRBJ1-2; D remains unclear. Germline CDR1 and CDR2: MDHEN and SYDVKM. The V end lost 3 bases, the J end lost 3 bases, and 14 bases lay between the germline ends. There are 15 residues in the CDR3. The DNA of the CDR3 is TGTGCCAGCAGTTTCCTTCGTAGGACGGACTATGGCTACACCTTC. Protein: CASSFLRRTDYGYTF.

The V gene is TRBV7-2, the J gene TRBJ2-5, with TRBD2 as a possible D gene (6 bases). Germline CDR1 and CDR2: SGHTA and FQGNSA. The CDR3 covers 16 residues. Trimming pared 1 base from V and 1 base from J, leaving 13 bases between. CDR3 residues: CASSLVPRTTQETQYF. DNA of the CDR3: TGTGCCAGCAGCTTAGTTCCACGGACTACCCAAGAGACCCAGTACTTC.

The CDR3 sequence: CASGRASSGNTIYF. CDR3 coding DNA: TGTGCCAGCGGCAGGGCTTCCTCTGGAAACACCATATATTTT. This chain connects TRBV6-5 to TRBJ1-3; tentative D call: TRBD1 (5 bases). Germline V gene lookup returns CDR1 MNHEY and CDR2 SVGAGI. V was pared by 8 bases and J by 0 bases, with 11 bases between. The CDR3 covers 14 residues.

This clone was recorded only once. Sequence at one end of the junction differs from germline and may be a read error. The rearrangement uses TRBV30 and TRBJ1-2; perhaps TRBD1 as D (5 bases). From germline, CDR1 is GTSNPN and CDR2 SVGIG (reference sequence). The CDR3 runs to 16 residues. The CDR3 DNA sequence: TGCGCCTGGAGTGTCAACCCACGGGGGACTCACTATGGCTACACCTTC. Its translation: CAWSVNPRGTHYGYTF.

This sequence joins TRBV30 and TRBJ2-7; TRBD2 matches at 12 bases. Germline CDR1 GTSNPN, CDR2 SVGIG (reference sequence). V dropped 3 bases and J dropped 2; count of bases not matched to a gene: 5. The CDR3 sequence is 15 residues long. In nucleotides, the CDR3 is TGTGCCTGGAGCTTGACTAGCGGGGGCCCCTACGAGCAGTACTTC. Its translation: CAWSLTSGGPYEQYF. The full variable domain, with the rest looked up from reference TRBV30 and TRBJ2-7, is SQTIHQWPATLVQPVGSPLSLECTVEGTSNPNLYWYRQAAGRGLQLLFYSVGIGQISSEVPQNLSASRPQDRQFILSSKKLLLSDSGFYLCAWSLTSGGPYEQYFGPGTRLTVT.

A few counts support this clone. The rearrangement joins TRBV19 to TRBJ2-1; 7 bases map to TRBD2. The CDR3 has 15 amino acids. V lost 7 bases and J lost 6; bases outside the gene matches: 12. The germline gives CDR1 LNHDA, CDR2 SQIVND (reference sequence). CDR3 bases: TGTGCCAGTACCTCCACATGGGACTACCGCAATGAGCAGTTCTTC. Its translation is CASTSTWDYRNEQFF.

This clone was detected a few times. The chain links TRBV7-2 to TRBJ2-3; no firm D call. Trimming shortened V by 5 bases and J by 4 bases, and 10 bases separated the two germline ends. Germline CDR1 SGHTA, CDR2 FQGNSA. The CDR3 has 13 amino acids. CDR3 region: CASSLLSADTQYF. For the CDR3, the DNA is TGTGCCAGCAGCCTACTGTCCGCAGATACGCAGTATTTT.

V usage is TRBV7-2 and J usage is TRBJ2-7; 8 positions match TRBD2. Looked up from germline, CDR1 is SGHTA and CDR2 is FQGNSA. The CDR3 covers 16 residues. Trimming at V came to 5 bases and at J to 3 bases, leaving 12 bases not matched to a gene. The CDR3 DNA follows: TGTGCCAGCAGCCTAGGTGGGGGTAGCGGGATCTACGAGCAGTACTTC. The encoded protein is CASSLGGGSGIYEQYF.

The chain combines TRBV5-4 with TRBJ2-5, with 7 bases lining up with TRBD2. The germline gives CDR1 SGHNT, CDR2 YYREEE (reference sequence). The CDR3 has 15 residues. V was clipped by 3 bases and J by 1 base; unmatched bases: 6. The CDR3 sequence: CASSSPGTIQETQYF. The CDR3 nucleotides are TGTGCCAGCAGCTCCCCGGGGACTATCCAAGAGACCCAGTACTTC.

V usage is TRBV5-1 and J usage is TRBJ2-3; D may be TRBD1 (6 bases). The CDR3 spans 17 residues. With 4 bases removed from V and 0 bases from J, the gap between germline ends came to 18 bases. The germline V gene encodes CDR1 SGHRS and CDR2 YFSETQ. The CDR3, as DNA: TGCGCCAGCAGCGCCTACCTTCGGGACACCAGCACAGATACGCAGTATTTT. It is translated as CASSAYLRDTSTDTQYF. Drawing the rest from reference TRBV5-1 and TRBJ2-3, the complete variable domain is KAGVTQTPRYLIKTRGQQVTLSCSPISGHRSVSWYQQTPGQGLQFLFEYFSETQRNKGNFPGRFSGRQFSNSRSEMNVSTLELGDSALYLCASSAYLRDTSTDTQYFGPGTRLTVL.

On this clone itself: Other DNA sequences in the sample encode the same CDR3. The chain couples TRBV18 to TRBJ2-2; the match to TRBD2 covers 14 bases. The CDR3 extends over 16 amino acids. The V and J ends lost 3 bases and 5 bases, in that order; junction bases with no gene match: 2. Germline V gene sequence: CDR1 KGHSH, CDR2 LQKENI. As DNA, the CDR3 is TGTGCCAGCTCACCGGGACTAGCGGGAGTTACCGGGGAGCTGTTTTTT. It is translated as CASSPGLAGVTGELFF.

V is TRBV10-3 and J is TRBJ1-2, with D possibly being TRBD1 (6 bases). Trimming took 2 bases from V and 4 from J, leaving 11 bases between them. The CDR3 covers 14 residues. Germline V CDR1 and CDR2: ENHRY, SYGVKD. CDR3: CAISEPPRGYGYTF. CDR3 DNA sequence: TGTGCCATCAGTGAGCCCCCCAGGGGCTATGGCTACACCTTC.

J is TRBJ2-3 and V is TRBV7-2; no clear D gene. Trimming left V 1 base short and J 4 bases short, with 9 bases between. This CDR3 is 14 amino acids long. Looked up from germline, CDR1 is SGHTA and CDR2 is FQGNSA. The CDR3 region has the DNA TGTGCCAGCAGCTTAGGTCCGGATTCAGATACGCAGTATTTT. Protein sequence: CASSLGPDSDTQYF. Together with reference TRBV7-2 and TRBJ2-3, the CDR3 gives the full variable domain: GAGVSQSPSNKVTEKGKDVELRCDPISGHTALYWYRQSLGQGLEFLIYFQGNSAPDKSGLPSDRFSAERTGGSVSTLTIQRTQQEDSAVYLCASSLGPDSDTQYFGPGTRLTVL.

The genes are TRBV6-4 and TRBJ2-7; D unclear. Trimming cost V 1 base and J 3 bases, with 1 base left between them. This CDR3 comprises 11 residues. In germline, CDR1 is MRHNA, CDR2 SNTAGT. The CDR3 nucleotides read TGTGCCAGCAGTGACTTCTACGAGCAGTACTTC. Amino acids: CASSDFYEQYF.

J is TRBJ1-1 and V is TRBV18, with a tentative D call TRBD1 (5 bases). CDR3 length: 14 amino acids. CDR1 KGHSH and CDR2 LQKENI come from the germline V gene. The V and J ends lost 0 bases and 5 bases respectively, with 10 bases between them. In nucleotides, the CDR3 is TGTGCCAGCTCACCACCGAGGAGGGGAACTGAAGCTTTCTTT. It codes for CASSPPRRGTEAFF.

This clone was seen a single time. The V gene is TRBV5-1, the J gene TRBJ1-2; maybe TRBD1 (5 bases). The CDR3 sequence is 14 residues long. The V and J ends lost 4 bases and 4 bases respectively, with 14 bases between them. From germline, CDR1 is SGHRS and CDR2 YFSETQ. CDR3 sequence (DNA): TGCGCCAGCAGCCAGACGGGACCGAGCTATGGCTACACCTTC. It codes for CASSQTGPSYGYTF.

The rearrangement uses TRBV28 and TRBJ2-7; no clear D gene. V gave up 2 bases and J gave up 3 bases, with 8 bases separating them. The CDR3 runs 13 residues. CDR1 MDHEN and CDR2 SYDVKM come from the germline V gene. This CDR3 is CASSLRTIYEQYF. In DNA, the CDR3 is TGTGCCAGCAGTTTACGCACGATCTACGAGCAGTACTTC.

The V gene is TRBV28, the J gene TRBJ2-7; the D is unclear. Germline loops: CDR1 MDHEN, CDR2 SYDVKM. Trimming took off 1 base at V and 6 bases at J, with 16 bases between the two ends. CDR3 length equals 15 residues. CDR3 in DNA: TGTGCCAGCAGTTTATTAGGTCAGTCGTTGGGCGAGCAGTACTTC. Protein product: CASSLLGQSLGEQYF.